One sample yielded the 22 T cell receptor beta chains listed below, sequenced in a study of identifying expanded T cells in peripheral blood. Assay: immunoSEQ multiplex PCR; the TCRdb copy retains only in-frame clones and omits some. This sample has about 120,000 clones, with approximately 84% found just once. The sequencing sample was made of blood. All receptors derive from a person aged 18 to 75 in good health.

The chain is built from TRBV5-6 and TRBJ2-3, with D tentatively TRBD2 (6 bases). CDR1 and CDR2 (germline): SGHDT, YYEEEE. V was shortened by 2 bases and J by 0 bases, with 13 bases between the two germline ends. The length of the CDR3 is 16 residues. The CDR3 reads CASSFWGGVSTDTQYF. CDR3 DNA: TGTGCCAGCAGCTTTTGGGGCGGGGTTAGCACAGATACGCAGTATTTT.

The chain couples TRBV6-6 to TRBJ1-2; D possibly corresponds to TRBD1 (6 bases). V dropped 2 bases and J dropped 7 bases, with 17 bases sitting between them. Germline CDR1 and CDR2: MNHNY and SVGAGI (reference sequence). This CDR3 contains 15 residues. The CDR3 bases are TGTGCCAGCAGTTACCAAGCCACAGGGTCGGGTGGCTACACCTTC. Amino acids: CASSYQATGSGGYTF.

The chain couples TRBV2 to TRBJ2-7; no clear D gene. The CDR3 sequence is 11 residues long. V lost 6 bases and J 6 bases, leaving 9 bases between the germline ends. Germline CDR1 SNHLY, CDR2 FYNNEI. The CDR3 reads CASRTNPEQYF. The CDR3 nucleotides are TGTGCCAGCAGGACAAACCCCGAGCAGTACTTC.

This chain connects TRBV14 to TRBJ2-7, with D hard to call. Trimming took off 4 bases at V and 4 bases at J, with 8 bases between the two ends. The CDR3 contains 12 residues. The germline gives CDR1 SGHDN, CDR2 FVKESK. Written as DNA, the CDR3 is TGTGCCAGCAGCCTAGGGCGGTACGAGCAGTACTTC. It encodes CASSLGRYEQYF. Using reference TRBV14 and TRBJ2-7 for the parts outside the CDR3, the full variable domain is EAGVTQFPSHSVIEKGQTVTLRCDPISGHDNLYWYRRVMGKEIKFLLHFVKESKQDESGMPNNRFLAERTGGTYSTLKVQPAELEDSGVYFCASSLGRYEQYFGPGTRLTVT.

This clone was observed a few times. This sequence joins TRBV19 and TRBJ1-1, with 8 nucleotides matching TRBD1. The CDR3 sequence is 13 residues long. Germline CDR1 and CDR2: LNHDA and SQIVND (reference sequence). The V segment lost 9 bases and the J segment 4 bases; nucleotides outside the gene matches: 7. The CDR3 DNA follows: TGTGCCAGCCGGGACAGGCCTCTCACTGAAGCTTTCTTT. It translates to CASRDRPLTEAFF.

This clone appeared a few times. The chain carries TRBV19 and TRBJ1-5; D is possibly TRBD1 (6 bases). Germline assignment: CDR1 LNHDA and CDR2 SQIVND (reference sequence). Trimming removed 4 bases at V and 3 bases at J, with 16 bases between. The CDR3 runs 16 residues. The CDR3, as DNA: TGTGCCAGTAGTAGTCGAGAGAGGGGGTACAATCAGCCCCAGCATTTT. It is translated as CASSSRERGYNQPQHF. Variable domain in full (rest from reference TRBV19 and TRBJ1-5): DGGITQSPKYLFRKEGQNVTLSCEQNLNHDAMYWYRQDPGQGLRLIYYSQIVNDFQKGDIAEGYSVSREKKESFPLTVTSAQKNPTAFYLCASSSRERGYNQPQHFGDGTRLSIL.

The CDR3 loop reads CASSTVRVYSYNSPLHF. The CDR3 DNA follows: TGTGCCAGTAGTACCGTCAGGGTTTACTCCTATAATTCACCCCTCCACTTT. The chain recombines TRBV19 with TRBJ1-6; D is perhaps TRBD1 (5 bases). The germline V and J ends were trimmed by 4 bases and 0 bases, with 13 bases remaining between them. Germline CDR1 is LNHDA and CDR2 is SQIVND (reference sequence). The CDR3 consists of 17 residues.

This clone was counted between two and nine times. This chain links TRBV10-3 with TRBJ1-4; possible D gene TRBD1, 5 bases. The germline V and J ends were trimmed by 3 bases and 5 bases, with 13 bases remaining between them. The CDR3 has 15 residues. Germline V lookup: CDR1 ENHRY, CDR2 SYGVKD. CDR3 sequence (DNA): TGTGCCATCAGTGACTCGACAGCACTCAATGAAAAACTGTTTTTT. Its translation is CAISDSTALNEKLFF.

This chain uses TRBV25-1 with TRBJ1-1; D gene ambiguous. Trimming removed 5 bases from V and 2 bases from J, with 12 bases in between. From germline, CDR1 is MGHDK and CDR2 SYGVNS. This CDR3 spans 14 amino acids. The DNA for the CDR3 is TGTGCCAGCAGTCCCCGGGATGCTAACACTGAAGCTTTCTTT. Protein: CASSPRDANTEAFF.

J is TRBJ1-2 and V is TRBV6-6, with D possibly TRBD1 on 6 matching bases. Looked up from germline, CDR1 is MNHNY and CDR2 is SVGAGI (reference sequence). The V end was cut by 5 bases, the J end by 3 bases, with 13 bases between. The CDR3 contains 14 residues. Here the CDR3 reads CASSPYRDYYGYTF. CDR3 DNA sequence: TGTGCCAGCAGTCCCTACAGGGACTACTATGGCTACACCTTC.

This chain joins TRBV6-1 and TRBJ1-2; TRBD1 matches at 9 bases. The germline V gene has CDR1 MNHNS and CDR2 SASEGT. The V gene end was trimmed by 7 bases and the J gene end by 9 bases; junction bases not matched to a gene: 12. CDR3 length equals 14 residues. The CDR3 DNA follows: TGTGCCAGCACGTGGTTCCAGGGACAGGGAAGCTACACCTTC. This translates into CASTWFQGQGSYTF.

This chain joins TRBV18 and TRBJ2-7, with 9 bases aligning to TRBD1. CDR1 is KGHSH, CDR2 LQKENI, per germline. After removal of 2 bases from V and 4 bases from J, the junction contained 3 bases not matched to a gene. The CDR3 is 14 amino acids. The CDR3 sequence is CASSPTGTGYEQYF. Written as DNA, the CDR3 is TGTGCCAGCTCACCAACCGGGACAGGGTACGAGCAGTACTTC. The entire variable domain, with the rest obtained from reference TRBV18 and TRBJ2-7, is as follows: NAGVMQNPRHLVRRRGQEARLRCSPMKGHSHVYWYRQLPEEGLKFMVYLQKENIIDESGMPKERFSAEFPKEGPSILRIQQVVRGDSAAYFCASSPTGTGYEQYFGPGTRLTVT.

V and J are TRBV6-1 and TRBJ2-5; 7 bases match TRBD1. V shed 2 bases and J 4 bases; nucleotides not matched to a gene: 13. Germline V gene lookup returns CDR1 MNHNS and CDR2 SASEGT. The CDR3 is made up of 17 amino acids. CDR3 sequence (DNA): TGTGCCAGCAGTGAATTTGCCCCAGGGGGACCGGTAGAGACCCAGTACTTC. Encoded protein: CASSEFAPGGPVETQYF.

The chain is built from TRBV6-5 and TRBJ1-1; D unresolved. CDR3 length: 16 amino acids. V lost 2 bases, J lost 3 bases, and 16 bases lay in between. Germline CDR1 MNHEY, CDR2 SVGAGI. The CDR3 sequence is CASSYGTPRGDTEAFF. The CDR3 DNA follows: TGTGCCAGCAGTTACGGTACACCCCGGGGAGACACTGAAGCTTTCTTT.

This clone was seen once. This chain links TRBV27 with TRBJ2-7; tentative D call: TRBD1 (5 bases). The CDR3 consists of 14 residues. CDR1 is MNHEY and CDR2 is SMNVEV in the germline V gene (reference sequence). The V end was cut by 7 bases, the J end by 3 bases, with 16 bases between. As DNA, the CDR3 is TGTGCCAGCATATTGGCAGGGATGCGCTACGAGCAGTACTTC. It yields the protein CASILAGMRYEQYF.

This rearrangement joins TRBV7-9 to TRBJ1-4; tentatively, D is TRBD1 (6 bases). The CDR3 is made up of 14 amino acids. Germline V gene sequence: CDR1 SEHNR, CDR2 FQNEAQ (reference sequence). V gave up 1 base and J gave up 5 bases, with 8 bases separating them. The CDR3 sequence: CASSLEQGNEKLFF. The CDR3 region has the DNA TGTGCCAGCAGCTTAGAACAGGGAAATGAAAAACTGTTTTTT. Using reference TRBV7-9 and TRBJ1-4 for the parts outside the CDR3, the full variable domain is DTGVSQNPRHKITKRGQNVTFRCDPISEHNRLYWYRQTLGQGPEFLTYFQNEAQLEKSRLLSDRFSAERPKGSFSTLEIQRTEQGDSAMYLCASSLEQGNEKLFFGSGTQLSVL.

The chain joins TRBV9 to TRBJ1-6; the D is unclear. V was trimmed by 3 bases and J by 7 bases, leaving 11 bases between them. The length of the CDR3 is 14 residues. The germline gives CDR1 SGDLS, CDR2 YYNGEE. CDR3: CASSANTANSPLHF. For the CDR3, the DNA is TGTGCCAGCAGCGCTAACACAGCGAATTCACCCCTCCACTTT.

The chain has TRBV4-3 and TRBJ2-1; TRBD2 aligns across 8 bases. The CDR3 is 15 amino acids. CDR1 and CDR2 (germline): LGHNA, YSLEER. The V gene end was trimmed by 0 bases and the J gene end by 15 bases; junction bases not matched to a gene: 13. Here the CDR3 DNA reads TGCGCCAGCAGCCAAGAACCAGCGGGGGCCCTTATTCGGTTCTTC. Translation: CASSQEPAGALIRFF.

This clone came up a few times. V is TRBV14 and J is TRBJ1-1, with 9 bases matching TRBD1. Trimming cost V 8 bases and J 11 bases; bases outside gene matches: 9. Germline assignment: CDR1 SGHDN and CDR2 FVKESK. The CDR3 covers 12 residues. The DNA for the CDR3 is TGTGCCAGCGGGACAGGGTCCCTATCCGCTTTCTTT. Its protein product is CASGTGSLSAFF.

V is TRBV28 and J is TRBJ2-7; 9 nucleotides align to TRBD1. The V gene's germline CDR1 is MDHEN and CDR2 SYDVKM. The CDR3 runs to 15 residues. Trimming at V came to 5 bases and at J to 4 bases, leaving 9 bases not matched to a gene. In nucleotides, the CDR3 is TGTGCCAGCAGTCCATCCGGGACAGGGTCTTACGAGCAGTACTTC. As protein: CASSPSGTGSYEQYF.

The gene calls are TRBV12-5 and TRBJ2-4, with a possible D match to TRBD1 (5 bases). This CDR3 spans 12 amino acids. Germline values: CDR1 LGHNT, CDR2 FRNRAP. V shed 5 bases and J shed 8 bases, with 10 bases lying between them. The CDR3 sequence: CASGPQGDIQYF. CDR3 nucleotides: TGTGCTAGTGGTCCCCAAGGGGACATTCAGTACTTC.

The chain recombines TRBV6-5 with TRBJ2-7; D is ambiguous. From germline, CDR1 is MNHEY and CDR2 SVGAGI. V lost 3 bases and J 1 base, leaving 7 bases between the germline ends. The CDR3 covers 13 residues. In nucleotides, the CDR3 is TGTGCCAGCAGTTATTCCGGGTCCTACGAGCAGTACTTC. It encodes CASSYSGSYEQYF.